A selection of T cell receptor beta chains follows, all from one sample in a study of shared clonotypes between healthy human individuals. Assay: immunoSEQ multiplex PCR; the TCRdb copy retains only in-frame clones and omits some. In the table there are about 2 million clones, 85% to 95% of which are singletons. The sequencing sample was made of naive CD4+ T cells sorted from blood. The receptor source for this set is a man younger than 35 in good health. Each CDR3 is given with its conserved first and last residue. A D gene is named only where the DNA matches it firmly. Only part of the rows carry a size: once, few, many, or a class if the clone is expanded.

V gene	J gene	clone size	D gene	CDR3 protein	CDR3 DNA
TRBV25-1	TRBJ2-3	-	-	CASSEFRTVSDTQYF	TGTGCCAGCAGTGAATTTAGGACAGTCTCGGATACGCAGTATTTT
TRBV5-1	TRBJ1-1	-	-	CASSLEPRVNTEAFF	TGCGCCAGCAGCTTGGAACCCCGGGTGAACACTGAAGCTTTCTTT
TRBV6-6	TRBJ1-1	-	-	CASSHGGTEAFF	TGTGCCAGCAGTCACGGGGGCACTGAAGCTTTCTTT
TRBV27	TRBJ1-6	once	-	CASTTLGYNSPLHF	TGTGCCAGCACTACACTGGGGTATAATTCACCCCTCCACTTT
TRBV6-5	TRBJ2-3	-	TRBD2	CASSSLAGGADTQYF	TGTGCCAGCAGTTCCCTAGCGGGAGGGGCAGATACGCAGTATTTT
TRBV6-5	TRBJ2-3	-	-	CASRGPSTDTQYF	TGTGCCAGCAGAGGACCATCCACAGATACGCAGTATTTT
TRBV6-5	TRBJ2-7	-	-	CASSQGTTYEQYF	TGTGCCAGCAGTCAAGGAACCACCTACGAGCAGTACTTC
TRBV5-1	TRBJ2-7	-	-	CASSVDNSYEQYF	TGCGCCAGCAGCGTAGACAACTCCTACGAGCAGTACTTC
TRBV18	TRBJ1-1	-	-	CASSPLAGEAFF	TGTGCCAGCTCACCTCTGGCAGGCGAAGCTTTCTTT
TRBV9	TRBJ1-5	-	-	CASSVGDSWGWPQHF	TGTGCCAGCAGCGTTGGGGACTCGTGGGGATGGCCCCAGCATTTT
TRBV10-3	TRBJ1-6	-	-	CAISEGSHKGNSPLHF	TGTGCCATCAGTGAGGGCTCCCACAAGGGGAATTCACCCCTCCACTTT
TRBV4-1	TRBJ2-5	-	TRBD2	CASSQGLAGVKETQYF	TGCGCCAGCAGCCAAGGACTAGCGGGAGTGAAGGAGACCCAGTACTTC
TRBV28	TRBJ2-7	-	TRBD2	CASSSGGSSYEQYF	TGTGCCAGCAGTAGCGGGGGTAGCTCCTACGAGCAGTACTTC
TRBV5-1	TRBJ2-1	-	TRBD2	CASSPNAGGRGVNEQFF	TGCGCCAGCAGCCCTAACGCGGGCGGGAGAGGAGTTAATGAGCAGTTCTTC
TRBV5-1	TRBJ2-5	-	TRBD1	CASSLWGQKYQETQYF	TGCGCCAGCAGCTTGTGGGGACAGAAGTACCAAGAGACCCAGTACTTC
TRBV10-1	TRBJ2-2	-	TRBD2	CASSRLAGGGELFF	TGCGCCAGCAGTCGACTAGCGGGCGGCGGGGAGCTGTTTTTT
TRBV2	TRBJ1-5	-	-	CASSDVGASNQPQHF	TGTGCCAGCAGTGATGTGGGGGCAAGCAATCAGCCCCAGCATTTT
TRBV2	TRBJ2-1	-	TRBD1	CASNRDRYNEQFF	TGTGCCAGCAACCGGGACAGGTACAATGAGCAGTTCTTC
TRBV20-1	TRBJ2-3	-	-	CSARLADTQYF	TGCAGTGCTAGACTAGCAGATACGCAGTATTTT
TRBV9	TRBJ1-3	-	TRBD1	CASSATGTGINTIYF	TGTGCCAGCAGCGCGACCGGGACAGGGATAAACACCATATATTTT
TRBV19	TRBJ1-5	-	-	CASIDGVFGNQPQHF	TGTGCCAGTATAGATGGAGTATTTGGCAATCAGCCCCAGCATTTT
TRBV27	TRBJ1-4	-	-	CASSAGTGNEKLFF	TGTGCCAGCAGTGCCGGGACGGGTAATGAAAAACTGTTTTTT
TRBV9	TRBJ1-3	-	-	CASSDHRAGNTIYF	TGTGCCAGCAGCGATCACAGGGCAGGAAACACCATATATTTT
TRBV7-6	TRBJ2-7	-	TRBD1	CASSLGGRQGSEQYF	TGTGCCAGCAGCTTAGGGGGTCGACAGGGGAGCGAGCAGTACTTC
TRBV9	TRBJ1-2	once	-	CASSEANYGYTF	TGTGCCAGCAGCGAGGCCAATTATGGCTACACCTTC
TRBV6-5	TRBJ2-6	-	-	CASSYSGGGGANVLTF	TGTGCCAGCAGTTACTCAGGGGGTGGTGGGGCCAACGTCCTGACTTTC
TRBV20-1	TRBJ2-1	-	-	CSAIGDNEQFF	TGCAGTGCTATAGGCGACAATGAGCAGTTCTTC
TRBV5-1	TRBJ2-3	-	TRBD1	CASSLGQGVDTQYF	TGCGCCAGCAGCTTGGGACAGGGGGTCGATACGCAGTATTTT
TRBV19	TRBJ1-5	-	-	CASTRRLGEGYSNQPQHF	TGTGCCAGTACGCGTCGGCTGGGCGAGGGCTATAGCAATCAGCCCCAGCATTTT
TRBV7-2	TRBJ1-2	-	-	CASSLGQEDGYTF	TGTGCCAGCAGCTTAGGGCAGGAAGATGGCTACACCTTC
TRBV7-9	TRBJ2-2	-	TRBD2	CASSLSGLAGANTGELFF	TGTGCCAGCAGCTTATCCGGACTAGCGGGCGCGAACACCGGGGAGCTGTTTTTT
TRBV2	TRBJ2-3	-	-	CARERLAGYTQYF	TGTGCCAGGGAGAGACTTGCGGGGTATACGCAGTATTTT
TRBV11-2	TRBJ1-4	-	-	CASSLEGGRGTTNEKLFF	TGTGCCAGCAGCTTAGAGGGGGGCAGGGGCACAACTAATGAAAAACTGTTTTTT
TRBV21-1	TRBJ1-5	-	-	CASSKDRGQGAFSSNQPQHF	TGTGCCAGCAGCAAAGATAGGGGACAGGGGGCTTTTAGTAGCAATCAGCCCCAGCATTTT
TRBV18	TRBJ2-4	-	-	CASSEVTVAKNIQYF	TGTGCCAGCTCGGAAGTAACAGTAGCCAAAAACATTCAGTACTTC
TRBV7-6	TRBJ2-1	-	-	CASSSDTIRSQPNEQFF	TGTGCCAGCAGCTCGGATACTATAAGATCTCAGCCCAATGAGCAGTTCTTC
TRBV6-5	TRBJ1-1	-	-	CASSYSNIVRNTEAFF	TGTGCCAGCAGTTACTCCAACATTGTTCGGAACACTGAAGCTTTCTTT
TRBV18	TRBJ1-3	-	-	CASSPPGFSGNTIYF	TGTGCCAGCTCACCGCCAGGGTTCTCTGGAAACACCATATATTTT
TRBV5-1	TRBJ2-3	-	-	CASRMNPGADTQYF	TGCGCCAGCAGGATGAACCCGGGGGCAGATACGCAGTATTTT
TRBV25-1	TRBJ2-1	-	TRBD2	CARVNPMGPSGGIDEQFF	TGTGCCAGGGTTAACCCGATGGGACCTAGCGGGGGGATCGATGAGCAGTTCTTC
TRBV10-3	TRBJ2-7	-	TRBD2	CAISGSGTSGGDVYEQYF	TGTGCCATCAGTGGTTCCGGGACTAGCGGGGGAGATGTTTACGAGCAGTACTTC
TRBV10-3	TRBJ1-5	-	-	CAIRTGPGGNQPQHF	TGTGCCATCAGGACAGGCCCAGGTGGCAATCAGCCCCAGCATTTT
TRBV5-5	TRBJ2-7	-	-	CASSPRQDSYEQYF	TGTGCCAGCAGCCCGCGACAGGACTCCTACGAGCAGTACTTC
TRBV7-2	TRBJ1-1	-	TRBD1	CASSPTLGGATITEAFF	TGTGCCAGCAGCCCAACGCTAGGGGGCGCGACTATAACTGAAGCTTTCTTT
TRBV10-2	TRBJ2-7	-	-	CASGGGAYYEQYF	TGCGCCAGCGGTGGGGGTGCGTATTACGAGCAGTACTTC
TRBV19	TRBJ1-6	once	-	CASSIYHTDQFNSPLHF	TGTGCCAGTAGTATTTATCATACGGACCAGTTTAATTCACCCCTCCACTTT
TRBV7-9	TRBJ1-1	-	-	CASSLEGGEAFF	TGTGCCAGCAGCTTAGAGGGCGGTGAAGCTTTCTTT
TRBV4-1	TRBJ2-7	-	-	CASSQGIAGTSSYEQYF	TGCGCCAGCAGCCAAGGAATCGCGGGGACCAGCTCCTACGAGCAGTACTTC
TRBV18	TRBJ2-7	-	-	CASSPPTVSYEQYF	TGTGCCAGCTCACCACCAACGGTTTCCTACGAGCAGTACTTC
TRBV7-9	TRBJ1-2	-	-	CASSFGGAIYGYTF	TGTGCCAGCAGCTTTGGGGGGGCGATCTATGGCTACACCTTC
TRBV30	TRBJ1-1	-	-	CAWRYDEFYGAFF	TGTGCCTGGAGATACGACGAATTCTACGGGGCTTTCTTT